The T cell receptor (beta chain) described here comes from a study of CD8 T cells in Susac syndrome. Reverse transcription used roughly 0.45 to 1 ug RNA and random hexamers. An immunoSEQ multiplex PCR amplified TCR beta CDR3 over 54 Vbeta and 13 Jbeta. TCRdb passed the immunoSEQ multiplex PCR reads through MiXCR, listing each CDR3 protein once. The sample comprises some 220,000 distinct CDR3 sequences, around 95% of which are singletons, and 0.095% rests with the top ten. CD8+ and CD4+ blood T cells underwent TCR beta sequencing. In contrast to the negatively isolated CD8+ and CD4+ T cells, TEMRA cells were FACS-enriched. With regard to this clonotype: At one end, the junction sequence differs from germline, possibly due to a read error.

CDR3 size: 12 residues. CDR1 is SGHTS and CDR2 is YDEGEE in the germline V gene. The clonotype originates from a human donor with multiple sclerosis. The gene calls are TRBV5-8 and TRBJ2-4; D not certain. The sequencing sample was made of CD4+ T cells from PBMCs. CDR3 nucleotide sequence: TGTGCCAGCAGCTTGATATTGCGACTTCAATACTTC. Its translation is CASSLILRLQYF.